This is a list of T cell receptor beta chains from one sample in a study of cytomegalovirus exposure and HLA in healthy donors. The table came from immunoSEQ multiplex PCR; TCRdb's copy has only in-frame clones and leaves some out. Of roughly 130,000 clones in the sample, about 80% are singletons; the top ten hold approximately 2%. The sample taken for sequencing was PBMCs. These receptors originate from a man aged 35 to 55 in good health and CMV-seronegative. Each CDR3 is given without its conserved first and last residue. The order of the fields is J gene, V gene, CDR3 protein.

>TRBJ2-3|TRBV19
ASSITAGRTDTQY
>TRBJ2-5|TRBV6-5
ASGRWAGEETQY
>TRBJ2-7|TRBV21-1
ASSKFPVGTASLSSYEQY
>TRBJ2-3|TRBV27
ASSLEIGTSGRYGTQY
>TRBJ2-3|TRBV6-1
ASSEATSGPDTQY
>-|TRBV28
ASSFVLSVQATSYEQY
>TRBJ2-7|TRBV6-1
ASVDRGRREQY
>TRBJ1-1|TRBV7-2
ASSFRGMENTEAF
>TRBJ2-7|TRBV6-1
ASSGRGHDEQY
>TRBJ2-7|TRBV5-1
ASSWGLAGDLYEQY
>TRBJ2-7|TRBV7-3
ASSSGQGVNEQY
>TRBJ2-6|TRBV4-1
ASSQDRLAGFSGANVLT
>TRBJ2-7|TRBV6-6
ASSPDRIQEQY
>TRBJ2-3|TRBV28
ASSRVGTYYTSSTDTQY
>TRBJ2-3|TRBV28
ASSSGPDTQY
>TRBJ2-2|TRBV9
ASRGTGVNTGELF
>TRBJ2-3|TRBV5-6
ASSFGQGPDTQY
>TRBJ2-5|TRBV6-1
ASRRRGIETQY